The 6 T cell receptor beta chains below come from one sample, sequenced in a study of T cell changes during pregnancy in multiple sclerosis. The protocol was immunoSEQ multiplex PCR, while the TCRdb copy is restricted to in-frame clones and leaves out a portion. Counted here are approximately 40,000 clones, approximately 92% occurring once; the ten biggest clones make up about 1.5%. The sample was peripheral blood. Every receptor here comes from a female donor with multiple sclerosis, enrolled in a pregnancy study.

V and J are TRBV15 and TRBJ2-1, with a weak D call TRBD2 (6 bases). The CDR3 sequence is 15 residues long. Trimming removed 5 bases from V and 10 bases from J, with 21 bases in between. CDR1 is LNHNV and CDR2 is YYDKDF in the germline V gene (reference sequence). This chain's CDR3 is CATSDPNPGVEEQFF. CDR3 bases: TGTGCCACCAGCGACCCCAACCCGGGGGTTGAAGAGCAGTTCTTC.

The CDR3 sequence: CASRKWGESNQPQHF. DNA for the CDR3: TGTGCCAGCAGAAAATGGGGGGAGAGCAATCAGCCCCAGCATTTT. The genes are TRBV28 and TRBJ1-5; weak D call: TRBD1 (5 bases). The CDR3 is made up of 15 amino acids. The V and J ends lost 6 bases and 1 base respectively, with 13 bases between them. CDR1 and CDR2 from the germline V gene are MDHEN and SYDVKM. Using reference TRBV28 and TRBJ1-5 for the parts outside the CDR3, the full variable domain is DVKVTQSSRYLVKRTGEKVFLECVQDMDHENMFWYRQDPGLGLRLIYFSYDVKMKEKGDIPEGYSVSREKKERFSLILESASTNQTSMYLCASRKWGESNQPQHFGDGTRLSIL.

This clone was recorded once. The chain combines TRBV5-6 with TRBJ2-1; no reliable D call. The CDR3 loop spans 15 amino acids. Deletions cut 4 bases from V and 0 bases from J, with 11 bases between. Germline CDR1 and CDR2: SGHDT and YYEEEE. CDR3 loop: CASSPRRTSYNEQFF. The CDR3 nucleotides read TGTGCCAGCAGCCCACGGAGAACCTCCTACAATGAGCAGTTCTTC. Variable domain in full (rest from reference TRBV5-6 and TRBJ2-1): DAGVTQSPTHLIKTRGQQVTLRCSPKSGHDTVSWYQQALGQGPQFIFQYYEEEERQRGNFPDRFSGHQFPNYSSELNVNALLLGDSALYLCASSPRRTSYNEQFFGPGTRLTVL.

V usage is TRBV9 and J usage is TRBJ2-5; 8 bases align to TRBD2. Germline loops: CDR1 SGDLS, CDR2 YYNGEE. This CDR3 comprises 15 residues. J was trimmed by 10 bases and V by 0 bases; bases with no gene match: 11. CDR3 sequence reads: CASSVELAGPAGQYF. CDR3 nucleotide sequence: TGTGCCAGCAGCGTAGAGCTAGCGGGTCCAGCGGGCCAGTACTTC.

There are a few counts of this clone. The gene calls are TRBV4-3 and TRBJ2-1; 10 nucleotides match TRBD2. V lost 0 bases and J lost 8; bases outside the gene matches: 10. This CDR3 contains 17 residues. Germline loops: CDR1 LGHNA, CDR2 YSLEER. CDR3: CASSQERGLAGDHEQFF. The CDR3 nucleotides read TGCGCCAGCAGCCAAGAAAGAGGCCTAGCGGGAGATCATGAGCAGTTCTTC.

The V gene is TRBV29-1, the J gene TRBJ1-4, with D perhaps TRBD1 (5 bases). The CDR3 is 15 residues long. V lost 4 bases and J 3 bases, leaving 15 bases between the germline ends. Germline V gene sequence: CDR1 SQVTM, CDR2 ANQGSEA. The CDR3 spells CSVGGYIGPNEKLFF. DNA of the CDR3: TGCAGCGTTGGGGGCTATATCGGACCTAATGAAAAACTGTTTTTT.